These 12 T cell receptor beta chains share one sample of origin, sequenced in a study of cytomegalovirus exposure and HLA in healthy donors. This PCR relied on a set of 60 Vbeta primers and 13 Jbeta primers. The method was immunoSEQ multiplex PCR; TCRdb's version includes in-frame clones alone and lacks a portion of them. The data contain 120,000 or so clones, 81% of them seen just once; the ten biggest clones take up about 1.8%. The sample was PBMCs. Receptors were obtained from a man younger than 30 in good health and CMV-seronegative.

The rearrangement links TRBV6-6 to TRBJ2-1; D might be TRBD2 (5 bases). With 2 bases removed from V and 6 bases from J, the gap between germline ends came to 11 bases. The CDR3 spans 14 residues. Germline-derived CDR1 and CDR2 are MNHNY and SVGAGI (reference sequence). CDR3 nucleotides: TGTGCCAGCAGTTACGCGGAGGTAGCCAATGAGCAGTTCTTC. This encodes CASSYAEVANEQFF.

The V and J genes are TRBV9 and TRBJ2-2; TRBD2 agrees at 8 bases. J was trimmed by 5 bases and V by 4 bases; bases with no gene match: 7. The CDR3 runs 15 residues. Germline V gene data show CDR1 as SGDLS and CDR2 as YYNGEE. As DNA, the CDR3 is TGTGCCAGCAGCCCTCTAGCGGGCGGGACCGGGGAGCTGTTTTTT. Translating gives CASSPLAGGTGELFF.

The chain has TRBV6-5 and TRBJ1-5; 9 bases are shared with TRBD1. CDR1 is MNHEY and CDR2 is SVGAGI in the germline V gene. V shed 6 bases, J shed 0 bases, and the junction held 3 bases outside the gene matches. The CDR3 has 15 residues. CDR3 coding DNA: TGTGCCAGCAGCCTACAGGGGGCTAGCAATCAGCCCCAGCATTTT. Encoded protein: CASSLQGASNQPQHF.

This clone is a singleton in its sample. This chain joins TRBV5-6 and TRBJ2-1; 11 bases line up with TRBD2. Germline V gene sequence: CDR1 SGHDT, CDR2 YYEEEE. The CDR3 sequence is 14 residues long. The V segment lost 9 bases and the J segment 4 bases; nucleotides outside the gene matches: 6. The CDR3 DNA follows: TGTGCCACCCGAACTAGCGGGGGATACAATGAGCAGTTCTTC. It specifies CATRTSGGYNEQFF.

This clone showed up just a few times. The V and J genes are TRBV12-5 and TRBJ2-2; D not resolved. The ends were cut back, 3 bases at V and 5 bases at J, with 4 bases in the middle. Germline CDR1 and CDR2: LGHNT and FRNRAP. The CDR3 sequence is 12 residues long. Here the CDR3 reads CASGFGTGELFF. In DNA form, the CDR3 reads TGTGCTAGTGGTTTCGGGACCGGGGAGCTGTTTTTT.

The gene calls are TRBV5-5 and TRBJ1-1; 7 bases agree with TRBD1. The V segment lost 0 bases and the J segment 2 bases; nucleotides outside the gene matches: 10. CDR1 and CDR2 from the germline V gene are SGHKS and YYEKEE (reference sequence). There are 17 residues in the CDR3. The CDR3: CASSLERGQIANTEAFF. The CDR3 nucleotides read TGTGCCAGCAGCTTGGAAAGGGGGCAGATCGCAAACACTGAAGCTTTCTTT.

The DNA for the CDR3 is TGTGCCAGCTCACCACCGGGAGGGGGTAAAATTAATTCACCCCTCCACTTT. It yields the protein CASSPPGGGKINSPLHF. This chain links TRBV18 with TRBJ1-6; D perhaps matches TRBD1 (6 bases). The CDR3 is made up of 17 amino acids. Germline values: CDR1 KGHSH, CDR2 LQKENI. V was cut by 0 bases and J by 6 bases, with 15 bases left in between.

The chain carries TRBV10-1 and TRBJ1-1, with unresolved D. V gave up 8 bases and J gave up 1 base, with 11 bases separating them. Germline CDR1 and CDR2: WNHNN and SYGVQD (reference sequence). CDR3 size: 13 residues. The CDR3 bases are TGCGCCAGCTCCGACCCAGGGAACACTGAAGCTTTCTTT. Protein sequence: CASSDPGNTEAFF.

J is TRBJ2-5 and V is TRBV9, with 7 bases fitting TRBD1. Trimming cost V 4 bases and J 2 bases; bases outside gene matches: 8. CDR1 and CDR2 from the germline V gene are SGDLS and YYNGEE. The CDR3 has 15 amino acids. The CDR3 loop reads CASSLGQARQETQYF. DNA of the CDR3: TGTGCCAGCAGCCTTGGACAGGCGAGACAAGAGACCCAGTACTTC.

The J gene is TRBJ1-1, the V gene TRBV20-1, with a tentative D call TRBD1 (6 bases). The CDR3 length is 11 residues. Trimming cost V 1 base and J 11 bases, with 11 bases left between them. Germline CDR1 DFQATT, CDR2 SNEGSKA (reference sequence). Here the CDR3 reads CSARGGQSAFF. In DNA form, the CDR3 reads TGCAGTGCTAGAGGGGGGCAGAGCGCTTTCTTT.

This clone was detected once. This chain uses TRBV7-2 with TRBJ1-1; weak D call: TRBD1 (6 bases). Between the trimmed V and J ends, which lost 3 bases and 1 base, there was a span of 6 bases. The CDR3 contains 13 residues. Germline V gene data show CDR1 as SGHTA and CDR2 as FQGNSA. CDR3 in amino acids: CASSLGANTEAFF. The CDR3 nucleotides read TGTGCCAGCAGCTTGGGGGCGAACACTGAAGCTTTCTTT.

This rearrangement joins TRBV4-2 to TRBJ2-7; 9 bases align to TRBD2. The CDR3 runs to 15 residues. With V trimmed by 4 bases and J by 0 bases, 4 bases remained unmatched. The germline V gene encodes CDR1 LGHNA and CDR2 YNFKEQ. Here the CDR3 reads CASSPGTSLSYEQYF. CDR3 in DNA: TGTGCCAGCAGCCCGGGGACTAGCCTCTCCTACGAGCAGTACTTC.